There are many counts of the clone carrying this TCR beta chain. What it recognizes is unknown. TCRdb fed the reads into MiXCR, producing one record per CDR3 protein. The profile shows nearly 550,000 distinct CDR3 sequences, more than 15% of them singletons. This record belongs to a study of T cell repertoires in cytomegalovirus infection. Study-level background: Signatures in public TCR beta sequences pointed to both CMV infection and matching HLA type.

Study outcomes and limitations: Within the response measured ex vivo, HLA-C-restricted CMV-specific TCR beta clonotypes were dominant.

The source of this sequence is a human donor in good health (CMV status not recorded). Some clones in this sample may be carry-over from other donors' samples. Sample: CD8+ T cells from PBMCs.

CDR3 sequence: CASSLGTPMSSYNEQFF. The CDR3 DNA follows: TGTGCCAGCAGCTTAGGGACTCCCATGAGCTCCTACAATGAGCAGTTCTTC. The rearrangement links TRBV11-1 to TRBJ2-1, with D possibly TRBD2 on 5 matching bases. CDR3 length: 17 amino acids. Germline V gene sequence: CDR1 SGHAT, CDR2 FQDESV (reference sequence). V gave up 1 base and J gave up 0 bases, with 13 bases separating them.